The rows below give T cell receptor beta chains drawn from one sample of a study of breast tumors, draining lymph nodes, adjacent tissues. TCRdb passed the multiplex PCR reads through MiXCR, listing each CDR3 protein once. The table has around 100,000 distinct CDR3 sequences, around 20% seen once. The sequenced sample consisted of axillary lymph node tissue. The receptors come from a female donor with breast cancer. Some clones in this sample may be carry-over from other donors' samples. Each CDR3 is given with its conserved first and last residue. A D gene is named only where the DNA matches it firmly. For some rows the clone size is stated as once, few or many, or as a class when expanded; others skip it.

j_gene	abundance	v_gene	len	d_gene	CDR3aa	CDR3nt
TRBJ1-4	many	TRBV7-8	15	TRBD1	CASSSSGTGNEKLFF	TGTGCCAGCAGCTCCTCCGGGACAGGGAATGAAAAACTGTTTTTT
TRBJ2-7	many	TRBV9	14	-	CASSTQDSPYEQYF	TGTGCCAGCAGCACCCAAGACAGCCCCTACGAGCAGTACTTC
TRBJ2-7	many	TRBV6-6	13	-	CASSYESYYEQYF	TGTGCCAGCAGTTACGAATCTTACTACGAGCAGTACTTC
TRBJ1-2	many	TRBV28	13	TRBD1	CASCTGGSYGYTF	TGTGCCAGCTGTACAGGGGGCTCCTATGGCTACACCTTC
TRBJ1-4	many	TRBV7-9	13	-	CASSSRGGEKLFF	TGTGCCAGCAGCTCAAGAGGTGGTGAAAAACTGTTTTTT
TRBJ1-5	many	TRBV20-1	14	-	CSAKTGTPNQPQHF	TGCAGTGCCAAGACCGGGACTCCCAATCAGCCCCAGCATTTT
TRBJ2-7	medium-sized	TRBV20-1	14	-	CSASLAGSFYEQYF	TGCAGTGCTAGTCTCGCGGGGAGTTTCTACGAGCAGTACTTC
TRBJ2-1	many	TRBV7-3	14	-	CASSDGEVYNEQFF	TGTGCCAGCAGCGATGGGGAGGTATACAATGAGCAGTTCTTC
TRBJ1-5	many	TRBV3-1	15	-	CASSRSRGSNQPQHF	TGTGCCAGCAGCCGGTCCCGGGGGAGCAATCAGCCCCAGCATTTT
TRBJ2-7	many	TRBV10-3	16	-	CAISEGIGRDTSEQYF	TGTGCCATCAGTGAGGGTATAGGGCGGGACACGAGCGAGCAGTACTTC
TRBJ1-4	few	TRBV27	14	TRBD1	CASSGTGAGEKLFF	TGTGCCAGCAGCGGGACAGGTGCCGGGGAAAAACTGTTTTTT
TRBJ2-1	few	TRBV28	11	-	CASSSRQEQFF	TGTGCCAGCAGTTCCAGACAGGAGCAGTTCTTC
TRBJ2-7	many	TRBV20-1	16	TRBD2	CSASPLISGSSYEQYF	TGCAGTGCTAGCCCCTTGATTAGCGGGAGCTCCTACGAGCAGTACTTC
TRBJ2-7	many	TRBV4-1	12	-	CASSQDGLEQYF	TGCGCCAGCAGCCAAGATGGGTTGGAGCAGTACTTC
TRBJ2-7	many	TRBV27	13	-	CASSSSDSYEQYF	-
TRBJ1-5	many	TRBV7-9	13	-	CASSLEANQPQHF	TGTGCCAGCAGCTTAGAGGCCAATCAGCCCCAGCATTTT
TRBJ2-1	many	TRBV11-2	15	-	CASSLDRNSYNEQFF	TGTGCCAGCAGCTTGGACAGAAACTCCTACAATGAGCAGTTCTTC
TRBJ2-4	few	TRBV7-6	13	-	CASSLDYTGIQYF	TGTGCCAGCAGCTTGGACTACACGGGCATTCAGTACTTC
TRBJ2-3	many	TRBV7-2	17	TRBD2	CASSLVPAGGGADTQYF	TGTGCCAGCAGCTTAGTTCCAGCGGGGGGCGGGGCAGATACGCAGTATTTT
TRBJ2-7	many	TRBV27	13	TRBD1	CASRGQGTYEQYF	TGTGCCAGCAGAGGACAGGGGACCTACGAGCAGTACTTC
TRBJ1-6	many	TRBV27	17	TRBD1	CASSPRTGGRNNSPLHF	TGTGCCAGCAGCCCCCGGACAGGGGGTCGAAATAATTCACCCCTCCACTTT
TRBJ2-1	many	TRBV10-3	15	-	CAISGQSRSANEQFF	TGTGCCATCAGTGGCCAATCTAGGTCCGCCAATGAGCAGTTCTTC
TRBJ2-5	many	TRBV19	17	TRBD1	CASSRGGGTGTASPQYF	TGTGCCAGTAGCAGGGGTGGAGGCACCGGGACAGCCTCTCCCCAGTACTTC
TRBJ2-2	-	TRBV5-1	15	-	CASSFHGDMAGELSF	TGCGCCAGCAGCTTTCACGGAGACATGGCCGGGGAGCTGTCTTTT
TRBJ1-2	many	TRBV6-1	14	TRBD1	CASSEGDREDGYTF	TGTGCCAGCAGTGAAGGGGACAGGGAGGATGGCTACACCTTC
TRBJ1-2	many	TRBV19	12	-	CASSYYNYGYTF	TGTGCCAGTAGTTATTATAACTATGGCTACACCTTC
TRBJ2-7	many	TRBV2	15	TRBD2	CASSEYRGVSYEQYF	TGTGCCAGCAGTGAATATCGGGGGGTCTCCTACGAGCAGTACTTC
TRBJ2-7	many	TRBV7-9	17	-	CASSFFTGTLSSYEQYF	TGTGCCAGCAGCTTTTTTACTGGGACCCTCAGCTCCTACGAGCAGTACTTC
TRBJ2-5	few	TRBV27	18	TRBD2	CASSLLSPAGGFQETQYF	TGTGCCAGCAGTTTATTATCCCCAGCGGGAGGGTTCCAAGAGACCCAGTACTTC
TRBJ1-4	-	TRBV11-2	11	-	CASSSEGELFF	TGTGCCAGCAGCTCAGAGGGGGAACTGTTTTTT
TRBJ2-1	many	TRBV9	16	-	CASSVAGLTQYNEQFF	TGTGCCAGCAGCGTAGCTGGGCTAACGCAATACAATGAGCAGTTCTTC
TRBJ2-1	many	TRBV12-3/TRBV12-4	14	-	CASTPSAGYNEQFF	TGTGCCAGCACCCCCTCGGCAGGCTACAATGAGCAGTTCTTC
TRBJ1-3	many	TRBV13	14	-	CASSYLGDGNTIYF	TGTGCCAGCAGCTACTTAGGGGATGGAAACACCATATATTTT
TRBJ1-1	-	TRBV29-1	11	-	CSVAENTEAFF	TGCAGCGTCGCAGAGAACACTGAAGCTTTCTTT
TRBJ1-3	many	TRBV11-2	13	-	CASSPSPGNTIYF	TGTGCCAGCAGCCCATCCCCTGGAAACACCATATATTTT
TRBJ1-2	many	TRBV5-6	15	-	CASSLAGTYNYGYTF	TGTGCCAGCAGCTTGGCAGGGACCTACAACTATGGCTACACCTTC
TRBJ1-2	many	TRBV5-1	12	TRBD1	CATKGQDYGYTF	TGCGCCACCAAGGGACAGGACTATGGCTACACCTTC
TRBJ1-2	many	TRBV9	16	TRBD1	CASSPRGQGQGYGYTF	TGTGCCAGCAGCCCCCGCGGACAGGGTCAGGGCTATGGCTACACCTTC
TRBJ2-1	few	TRBV11-3	11	-	CASSSDNEQFF	TGTGCCAGCAGCTCCGACAATGAGCAGTTCTTC
TRBJ2-7	many	TRBV5-1	16	TRBD1	CASSPYGTGGGYEQYF	TGCGCCAGCAGCCCCTACGGGACAGGGGGTGGGTACGAGCAGTACTTC
TRBJ2-1	many	TRBV12-3/TRBV12-4	17	-	CASINAPGRGSTDEQFF	TGTGCCAGTATAAACGCCCCGGGAAGGGGGTCGACAGATGAGCAGTTCTTC
TRBJ2-1	-	TRBV27	17	TRBD2	CASKSFHAGGPDNEQFF	TGTGCCAGCAAGTCGTTCCACGCGGGAGGGCCCGACAATGAGCAGTTCTTC
TRBJ2-1	many	TRBV10-3	13	TRBD1	CAISVEQGGEQFF	TGTGCCATCAGTGTAGAACAGGGGGGTGAGCAGTTCTTC
TRBJ1-6	many	TRBV5-5	13	TRBD1	CAGGTGDNSPLHF	TGTGCCGGGGGGACAGGGGACAATTCACCCCTCCACTTT
TRBJ1-3	many	TRBV10-3	15	-	CAISSGARSGNTIYF	TGTGCCATCAGTTCAGGGGCTAGGTCTGGAAACACCATATATTTT
TRBJ2-7	many	TRBV6-1	13	TRBD1	CASNAGTAYEQYF	TGTGCCAGCAACGCCGGGACAGCCTACGAGCAGTACTTC
TRBJ1-1	few	TRBV2	12	-	CASRVGNTEAFF	TGTGCCAGCAGGGTCGGGAACACTGAAGCTTTCTTT
TRBJ2-5	many	TRBV5-1	13	TRBD1	CASRPTGAETQYF	TGCGCCAGCAGGCCTACAGGGGCTGAGACCCAGTACTTC